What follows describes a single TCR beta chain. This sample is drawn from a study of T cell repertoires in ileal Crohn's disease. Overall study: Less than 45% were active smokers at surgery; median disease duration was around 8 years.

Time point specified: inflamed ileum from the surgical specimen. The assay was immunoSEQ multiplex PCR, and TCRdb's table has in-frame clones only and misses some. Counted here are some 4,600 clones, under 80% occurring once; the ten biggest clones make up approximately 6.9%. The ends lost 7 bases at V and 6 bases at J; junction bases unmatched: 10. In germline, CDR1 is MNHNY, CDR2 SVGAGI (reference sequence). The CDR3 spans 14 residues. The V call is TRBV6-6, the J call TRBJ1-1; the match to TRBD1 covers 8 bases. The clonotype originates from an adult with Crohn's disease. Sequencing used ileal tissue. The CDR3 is CASILGQGGSEAFF. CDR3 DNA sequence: TGTGCCAGCATATTAGGACAGGGAGGGTCTGAAGCTTTCTTT.